What follows are 5 T cell receptor beta chains derived from one specimen sequenced in a study of regulatory T cells in long-lasting Graves disease. In building TCR beta libraries, iRepertoire HTBI primers were used together with Arm-PCR of CDR3 regions. MiXCR, run by TCRdb on the multiplex PCR reads, gives a single entry per CDR3 protein. This table has 370,000 or so distinct CDR3 sequences, about 16% appearing once. Time point denoted: newly diagnosed GD, antithyroid drugs for less than 3 months. PBMC-derived RNA was used for the TCR library. These data also featured in a second study, about T cells in Graves' hyperthyroidism and ophthalmopathy.

The specimen comprised peripheral blood mononuclear cells (PBMCs), sampled at new diagnosis, from a patient treated with antithyroid drugs. The receptors were sampled from a woman aged 18-35 years with Graves disease.

The chain links TRBV29-1 to TRBJ1-1; the D is unclear. The CDR3 contains 14 residues. V gave up 4 bases and J gave up 0 bases, with 12 bases separating them. Germline V gene lookup returns CDR1 SQVTM and CDR2 ANQGSEA. The CDR3, as DNA: TGCAGCGTTGTTCTTGGGAAAATGAACACTGAAGCTTTCTTT. Protein: CSVVLGKMNTEAFF.

V gene TRBV4-1 combines with J gene TRBJ1-4; D ambiguous. The CDR3 is 13 residues long. Between the trimmed V and J ends, which lost 4 bases and 5 bases, there was a span of 8 bases. Germline loops: CDR1 MGHRA, CDR2 YSYEKL. The CDR3 region has the DNA TGCGCCAGCAGCCCCCCTGGGAATGAAAAACTGTTTTTT. This codes for CASSPPGNEKLFF.

The chain recombines TRBV27 with TRBJ2-7, with D unclear. CDR1 is MNHEY, CDR2 SMNVEV, per germline (reference sequence). The CDR3 length is 12 residues. Trimming removed 6 bases from V and 4 bases from J, with 10 bases in between. The chain's CDR3 is CASSSTRYEQYF. The DNA of the CDR3 is TGTGCCAGCAGCTCCACACGATACGAGCAGTACTTC.

Many counts were recorded for this clonotype. Here the CDR3 DNA reads TGTGCCAGCTCACCGAGGACTAGCGGGGGGATTATACAGTCCTACGAGCAGTACTTC. Residues: CASSPRTSGGIIQSYEQYF. The rearrangement joins TRBV18 to TRBJ2-7; 14 bases are a match to TRBD2. Germline CDR1 reads KGHSH; CDR2 reads LQKENI. Losses at the gene ends were 3 bases for V and 1 base for J; bases not matched to a gene: 11. There are 19 residues in the CDR3.

The DNA of the CDR3 is TGTGCCAGTAGTCCCAGGTGGCGCGGGCAGCCCCAGCATTTT. It translates to CASSPRWRGQPQHF. The V call is TRBV19, the J call TRBJ1-5; D is unclear. Germline V gene data show CDR1 as LNHDA and CDR2 as SQIVND (reference sequence). The length of the CDR3 is 14 residues. Deletions cut 5 bases from V and 7 bases from J, with 15 bases between.